The clone carrying this T cell receptor beta chain was observed a handful of times. The target antigen is unknown. The sample originates from a study of response to subunit inactivated influenza vaccine. Notes on the study in general: Authors suggested seasonal influenza vaccinations each recruit few new T cells.

Germline assignment: CDR1 GTSNPN and CDR2 SVGIG (reference sequence). V shed 2 bases and J 8 bases; nucleotides not matched to a gene: 14. The CDR3 runs to 16 residues. TCRdb reprocessed the RT-PCR reads with MiXCR, giving one entry per CDR3 protein. This sample has roughly 760,000 distinct CDR3 sequences, with over 20% found just once. The sequence derives from a man aged 50 to 59 who received an inactivated influenza vaccine. The chain is built from TRBV30 and TRBJ2-1; 8 positions agree with TRBD1. The input for sequencing was PBMCs from blood, taken 4 to 6 days after vaccination. CDR3 coding DNA: TGTGCCTGGAGTCCGCTGGGACAGGCAGCTGTCGATGAGCAGTTCTTC. The encoded protein is CAWSPLGQAAVDEQFF.